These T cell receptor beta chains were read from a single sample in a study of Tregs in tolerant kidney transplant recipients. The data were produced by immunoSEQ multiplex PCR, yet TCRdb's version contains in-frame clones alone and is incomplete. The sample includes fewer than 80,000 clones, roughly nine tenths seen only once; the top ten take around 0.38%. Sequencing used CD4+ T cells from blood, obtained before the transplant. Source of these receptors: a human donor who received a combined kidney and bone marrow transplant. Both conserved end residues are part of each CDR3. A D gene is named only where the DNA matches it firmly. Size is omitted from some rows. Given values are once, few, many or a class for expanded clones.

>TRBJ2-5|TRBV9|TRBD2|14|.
TGTGCCAGCAGCTCAATAGCGGGAGCCGAGACCCAGTACTTC
CASSSIAGAETQYF
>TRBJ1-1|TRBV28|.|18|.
TGTGCCAGCAGTTCCCCCACCGGACTACCTCTTATGAACACTGAAGCTTTCTTT
CASSSPTGLPLMNTEAFF
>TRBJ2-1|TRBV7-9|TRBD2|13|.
TGTGCCAGCACGACTAGCGGAGACAATGAGCAGTTCTTC
CASTTSGDNEQFF
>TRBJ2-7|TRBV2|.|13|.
TGTGCCAGATCCTCCGACTACCCGTACGAGCAGTACTTC
CARSSDYPYEQYF
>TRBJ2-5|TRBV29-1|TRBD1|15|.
TGCAGCGTTTCAAGCCGGGACAGGGCTTCTGGGACCCAGTACTTC
CSVSSRDRASGTQYF
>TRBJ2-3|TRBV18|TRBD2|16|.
TGTGCCAGCTCACCTCCTAGCGGGAGCGCGACAGATACGCAGTATTTT
CASSPPSGSATDTQYF
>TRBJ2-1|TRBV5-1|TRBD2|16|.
TGCGCCAGCAGCTTGGCCTTGCGGGAGAACAGGAATGAGCAGTTCTTC
CASSLALRENRNEQFF
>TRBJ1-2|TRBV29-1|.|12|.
TGCAGCGTTGATATCCTAAACTATGGCTACACCTTC
CSVDILNYGYTF
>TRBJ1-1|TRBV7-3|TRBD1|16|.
TGTGCCAGCAGCCCGCACCGACAGGGTGGTGGCACTGAAGCTTTCTTT
CASSPHRQGGGTEAFF
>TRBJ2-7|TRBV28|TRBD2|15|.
TGTGCCAGCAGCGTTGGACTAGCGGGAGTTTACGAGCAGTACTTC
CASSVGLAGVYEQYF
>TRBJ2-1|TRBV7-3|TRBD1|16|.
TGTGCCAGCAGCTTACAAGGGACAGGGGTCTGGAATGAGCAGTTCTTC
CASSLQGTGVWNEQFF
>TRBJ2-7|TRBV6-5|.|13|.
TGTGCCACTTTTCCCCGGGAGCGGAACGAGCAGTACTTC
CATFPRERNEQYF
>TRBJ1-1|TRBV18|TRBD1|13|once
TGTGCCAGCTCCCAGACAGGGGACACTGAAGCTTTCTTT
CASSQTGDTEAFF
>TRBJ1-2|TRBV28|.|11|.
TGTGCCAGCAGTTTCGGGTATGGCTACACCTTC
CASSFGYGYTF
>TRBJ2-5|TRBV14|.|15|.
TGTGCCAGCAGCCAATTCCGGACAGCTCAAGAGACCCAGTACTTC
CASSQFRTAQETQYF
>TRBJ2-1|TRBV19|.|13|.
TGTGCCAGTAGAGTGGAGCCCAACAATGAGCAGTTCTTC
CASRVEPNNEQFF
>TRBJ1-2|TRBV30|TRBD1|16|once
TGTGCCTGGAGTGGGGACAGGGGGCGCGGAAGCTATGGCTACACCTTC
CAWSGDRGRGSYGYTF
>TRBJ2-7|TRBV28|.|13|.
TGTGCCAGCAGTCTAATACAGGTCCCCGAGCAGTACTTC
CASSLIQVPEQYF
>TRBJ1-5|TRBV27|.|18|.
TGTGCCAGCAGTACGGACGGACAGCACGATTCGATCAATCAGCCCCAGCATTTT
CASSTDGQHDSINQPQHF
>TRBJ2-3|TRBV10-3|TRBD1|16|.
TGTGCCATCAGTGATCGACAGGGGTTCGGCACAGATACGCAGTATTTT
CAISDRQGFGTDTQYF
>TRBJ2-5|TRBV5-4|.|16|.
TGTGCCAGCAGTGGAGGCGGGGTTGGTAGCCAAGAGACCCAGTACTTC
CASSGGGVGSQETQYF
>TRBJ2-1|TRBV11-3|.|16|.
TGTGCCAGCAGCCGAGAGAGGATGAGCTCCTACAATGAGCAGTTCTTC
CASSRERMSSYNEQFF
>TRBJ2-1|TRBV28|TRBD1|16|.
TGTGCCAGCAGTTTTTCTTACAGGGGGCGGGGCAATGAGCAGTTCTTC
CASSFSYRGRGNEQFF
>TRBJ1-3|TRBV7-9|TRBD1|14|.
TGTGCCAGCAGCTTGACAGGGACGGATAACACCATATATTTT
CASSLTGTDNTIYF
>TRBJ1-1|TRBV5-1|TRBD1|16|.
TGCGCCAGCAGCTTCATGATTACCGGGACAGGGAATGAAGCTTTCTTT
CASSFMITGTGNEAFF
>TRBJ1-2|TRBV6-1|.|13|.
TGTGCCAGCAGTGACCAGGGGATCTATGGCTACACCTTC
CASSDQGIYGYTF
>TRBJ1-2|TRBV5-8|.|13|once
TGTGCCAGCAGCGCGCAGGGTATCTATGGCTACACCTTC
CASSAQGIYGYTF
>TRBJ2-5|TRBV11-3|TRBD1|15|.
TGTGCCAGCAGCTCGGGACAGGGGGTGGGAGAGACCCAGTACTTC
CASSSGQGVGETQYF
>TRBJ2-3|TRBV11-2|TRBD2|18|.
TGTGCCAGCAGCTTATCCCGGGGTCGGGAGGGAGACACAGATACGCAGTATTTT
CASSLSRGREGDTDTQYF
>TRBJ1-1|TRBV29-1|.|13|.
TGCAGCGTAAGCAGGGGAAGTGGGACTGAAGCTTTCTTT
CSVSRGSGTEAFF
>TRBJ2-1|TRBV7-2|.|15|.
TGTGCCAGCAGCTTACAGCGGGACATCTACAATGAGCAGTTCTTC
CASSLQRDIYNEQFF
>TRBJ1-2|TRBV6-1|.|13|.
TGTGCCAGTCCGCGGGGACCGAACTATGGCTACACCTTC
CASPRGPNYGYTF